This record looks at one T cell receptor beta chain sequence and its context. Runs used v3.0 of the immunoSEQ assay and were done at survey level. Sequencing aimed to cover roughly 40,000-50,000 T-cell genomes per sample. Only in-frame clones appear in the TCRdb table, and some are missing; sequencing was by immunoSEQ multiplex PCR. Of about 34,000 clones in the sample, about 93% were seen once. The data were taken from a study of long-term antiretroviral therapy in people with HIV. Germline V CDR1 and CDR2: SGHDN, FVKESK. The CDR3 runs to 14 residues. Deletions cut 0 bases from V and 1 base from J, with 6 bases between.

The origin of this receptor is a woman between 45 and 60 years old with HIV. V gene TRBV14 combines with J gene TRBJ1-1, with D possibly being TRBD1 (5 bases). Source: unsorted PBMCs, taken 5 to 5.5 years after starting antiretroviral therapy. Here the CDR3 DNA reads TGTGCCAGCAGCCAAGACGGGGCGAACACTGAAGCTTTCTTT. Its translation: CASSQDGANTEAFF.